This T cell receptor (beta chain) was recovered during a study of blood T cells in healthy people across ages. V lost 4 bases and J lost 5; bases outside the gene matches: 8. Germline V lookup: CDR1 SGHTA, CDR2 FQGNSA. The CDR3 is 15 amino acids. The authors ran a second PCR of 7 to 11 cycles using a sample-barcoded 5' primer and a J-beta primer mix. Using its own MiXCR run on the 5' RACE reads, TCRdb lists one record per CDR3 protein. In the table there are fewer than 1,200,000 distinct CDR3 sequences, roughly 24% of which are singletons. The same sample was also used in a study of T cells of mothers and their children. That paper adds: Related and unrelated pairs show similar shaping of TCR recombination output by thymic selection.

Sequenced material: blood. The origin of this receptor is a girl under 10 years old in good health. The rearrangement uses TRBV7-2 and TRBJ2-3; TRBD2 agrees at 8 bases. CDR3 DNA: TGTGCCAGCAGCTGGGCCCCAGCGGGGGAAGATACGCAGTATTTT. It codes for CASSWAPAGEDTQYF.